A selection of T cell receptor beta chains follows, all from one sample in a study of blood T cells in healthy people across ages. Each CDR3 protein gets one entry after TCRdb re-called the 5' RACE reads with MiXCR. The sample includes approximately 850,000 distinct CDR3 sequences, roughly 64% of them seen just once. The sequenced sample consisted of blood. The origin of the receptors is a man between 25 and 39 years old in good health. Each CDR3 is given with its conserved first and last residue. A D gene is named only where the DNA matches it firmly. For some rows the clone size is stated as once, few or many, or as a class when expanded; others skip it.

J gene | D gene | clone size | V gene | CDR3 DNA | CDR3 protein
TRBJ2-6 | - | - | TRBV15 | TGTGCCACCAGCAGAGTCACACGGAACTCTGGGGCCAACGTCCTGACTTTC | CATSRVTRNSGANVLTF
TRBJ2-1 | TRBD2 | - | TRBV29-1 | TGCAGCGTGATTAGCGGGGGGGCCTTAGATGAGCAGTTCTTC | CSVISGGALDEQFF
TRBJ1-2 | TRBD1 | - | TRBV20-1 | TGCAGTGCTAGGGACAGGGATAGCCGCGGCTACACCTTC | CSARDRDSRGYTF
TRBJ2-2 | - | - | TRBV12-3/TRBV12-4 | TGTGCCAGCAACCCCGTGGGGAACACCGGGGAGCTGTTTTTT | CASNPVGNTGELFF
TRBJ2-7 | TRBD2 | few | TRBV25-1 | TGTGCCAGCACACCGGGACTAGCGGGGGGCCTACCCTACGAGCAGTACTTC | CASTPGLAGGLPYEQYF
TRBJ2-7 | - | - | TRBV7-2 | TGTGCCAGCAGCTTAGAGTGGGGAACCTACGAGCAGTACTTC | CASSLEWGTYEQYF
TRBJ1-1 | - | - | TRBV28 | TGTGCCAGCAGTTTATTTTCAGCAAGGAACACTGAAGCTTTCTTT | CASSLFSARNTEAFF
TRBJ2-1 | - | - | TRBV4-3 | TGCGCCAGCAGCCAATTTGGGGATGAGCAGTTCTTC | CASSQFGDEQFF
TRBJ1-2 | - | - | TRBV29-1 | TGCAGCGTTGAGGGAGGGTTTGTTGGCTACACCTTC | CSVEGGFVGYTF
TRBJ2-3 | - | - | TRBV10-3 | TGTGCCATCCGGAGGGGGGGAAGCACAGATACGCAGTATTTT | CAIRRGGSTDTQYF
TRBJ2-7 | - | - | TRBV20-1 | TGCAGTGCTAGAGATCCGGGTGGCGAGTCCTACGAGCAGTACTTC | CSARDPGGESYEQYF
TRBJ2-3 | TRBD2 | few | TRBV7-2 | TGTGCCAGCCCCGCGGCTAGCGGGCGCGGGGATACGCAGTATTTT | CASPAASGRGDTQYF
TRBJ2-1 | - | - | TRBV13 | TGTGCCAGCACCCTTAGATGGGGGGAGCAGTTCTTC | CASTLRWGEQFF
TRBJ2-1 | TRBD1 | - | TRBV27 | TGTGCCAGCAGTTTAAACCCCGGACAGGGGCAGCAGTTCTTC | CASSLNPGQGQQFF
TRBJ2-5 | - | few | TRBV29-1 | TGCAGCGTAGAAGGGGGGGTAGAGACCCAGTACTTC | CSVEGGVETQYF
TRBJ2-1 | - | - | TRBV29-1 | TGCAGCGTCGAGGGGGGGGACTACAATGAGCAGTTCTTC | CSVEGGDYNEQFF
TRBJ2-3 | TRBD2 | - | TRBV29-1 | TGCAGCGTTGAAGGGGACTACCGCACAGATACGCAGTATTTT | CSVEGDYRTDTQYF
TRBJ1-6 | - | - | TRBV12-3/TRBV12-4 | TGTGCCAGCACCCTACAGGGTTATAATTCACCCCTCCACTTT | CASTLQGYNSPLHF
TRBJ1-4 | - | - | TRBV20-1 | TGCAGTGCTGAAGGGGGGGGAAGTCGTGAAAAACTGTTTTTT | CSAEGGGSREKLFF
TRBJ2-5 | TRBD2 | once | TRBV7-2 | TGTGCCAGCAGCTTAGTTGGGACTAGCGGGAGTGAGACCCAGTACTTC | CASSLVGTSGSETQYF
TRBJ1-5 | - | - | TRBV12-3/TRBV12-4 | TGTGCCAGCAGCACCAGTGGCCCCCAGCATTTT | CASSTSGPQHF
TRBJ1-1 | - | few | TRBV4-1 | TGCGCCAGCTCGGGGACGGGCCTGAACGATGAAGCTTTCTTT | CASSGTGLNDEAFF
TRBJ2-7 | - | few | TRBV4-1 | TGCGCCAGCAGTTACACGGCGGAGGGACAAGAGCAGTACTTC | CASSYTAEGQEQYF
TRBJ2-1 | - | - | TRBV19 | TGTGCCAGTAGTGCAAGCGGGTACGGTGAGCAGTTCTTC | CASSASGYGEQFF
TRBJ2-7 | - | - | TRBV18 | TGTGCCAGCTCACCGAACGACAAGCCTGACTACGAGCAGTACTTC | CASSPNDKPDYEQYF
TRBJ2-7 | TRBD1 | - | TRBV7-2 | TGTGCCAGCAGCCAAGGACAGGGCACGCCTTCCGAGCAGTACTTC | CASSQGQGTPSEQYF
TRBJ2-5 | - | - | TRBV20-1 | TGCAGTGCTAGAAAAGGACTCGGGGGAGAGACCCAGTACTTC | CSARKGLGGETQYF
TRBJ2-1 | - | - | TRBV5-1 | TGCGCCAGCCGCATATATACTACTAACGATGAGCAGTTCTTC | CASRIYTTNDEQFF
TRBJ2-1 | TRBD2 | - | TRBV6-1 | TGTGCCAGCACCAAGGTGGGGACTAGCGGGAGGTCCTACAATGAGCAGTTCTTC | CASTKVGTSGRSYNEQFF
TRBJ1-1 | - | - | TRBV9 | TGTGCCAGCAGCGGTAGGGGTGGTCCTGAAGCTTTCTTT | CASSGRGGPEAFF
TRBJ1-1 | - | few | TRBV4-2 | TGTGCCAGCAGCCAGGCGGGTCTGGCAGGGAGGTCTTCTGAAGCTTTCTTT | CASSQAGLAGRSSEAFF
TRBJ2-1 | - | - | TRBV7-9 | TGTGCCAGCAGCCCGCACAGGGTCCGGGACGATGAGCAGTTCTTC | CASSPHRVRDDEQFF
TRBJ1-1 | TRBD1 | - | TRBV7-9 | TGTGCCAGCAGACAGAGCAGGGGGGGGATGGATCGCACTGAAGCTTTCTTT | CASRQSRGGMDRTEAFF
TRBJ2-7 | - | few | TRBV20-1 | TGCAGTGCAAGATGGCAGGGACCCTACGAGCAGTACTTC | CSARWQGPYEQYF
TRBJ2-1 | - | - | TRBV6-1 | TGTGCCAGCAGTGAAATACGGACAGCCAATGAGCAGTTCTTC | CASSEIRTANEQFF
TRBJ2-7 | - | once | TRBV6-1 | TGTGCCAGCAGTGAGAAACTTACCTACGAGCAGTACTTC | CASSEKLTYEQYF
TRBJ1-2 | - | - | TRBV12-3/TRBV12-4 | TGTGCCAGCAGTCGCACTGGACATGTCTCCTACACCTTC | CASSRTGHVSYTF
TRBJ2-5 | - | - | TRBV12-3/TRBV12-4 | TGTGCCAGCAGAATAGAATTAACAGGGGAGACCCAGTACTTC | CASRIELTGETQYF
TRBJ2-1 | TRBD2 | - | TRBV20-1 | TGCAGTGCCTTAGGGGGCTTAGCGGGGGGCACTTGGGGCAATGAGCAGTTCTTC | CSALGGLAGGTWGNEQFF
TRBJ2-1 | - | few | TRBV20-1 | TGCAGTCAGCGCGCCGGGACTGGATACAATGAGCAGTTCTTC | CSQRAGTGYNEQFF
TRBJ2-5 | TRBD2 | - | TRBV4-1 | TGCGCCAGCAGCCGAGTTAGCGGGGGGGCCCAGCAAGAGACCCAGTACTTC | CASSRVSGGAQQETQYF
TRBJ2-1 | - | - | TRBV4-1 | TGCGCCAGCAGCCAAGTGTTTCCAGAGCTCTCCTACAATGAGCAGTTCTTC | CASSQVFPELSYNEQFF
TRBJ2-7 | - | - | TRBV28 | TGTGCCAGCAGTTATTGGGCCGAGCAGTACTTC | CASSYWAEQYF
TRBJ2-7 | TRBD2 | - | TRBV27 | TGTGCCAGCAGCGCGACTAGCGGGAGTACCATGAGCGAGCAGTACTTC | CASSATSGSTMSEQYF
TRBJ2-5 | TRBD1 | - | TRBV29-1 | TGCAGCACCAGACAGGGGGGAACCCAAGAGACCCAGTACTTC | CSTRQGGTQETQYF
TRBJ2-1 | TRBD2 | - | TRBV9 | TGTGCCAGCAGCGAAGCTAGCGGGAGGATATTCTACAATGAGCAGTTCTTC | CASSEASGRIFYNEQFF
TRBJ2-1 | - | - | TRBV7-2 | TGTGCCAGCAGCTTAAACGGAAGGCTCAATGAGCAGTTCTTC | CASSLNGRLNEQFF